Here is one T cell receptor (beta chain) with its context. The sample belongs to a study of blood T cell repertoires in COVID-19. The wider study: T cells, B-cell-depleted T cells, or PBMCs provided the cDNA or gDNA that served as material.

As handled by the study authors: Quantification of nucleated cells was approximated via reference gene primer amplification. Sequencing used immunoSEQ multiplex PCR; TCRdb keeps in-frame clones, though not all of them. The DNA gave D and trimming, while V, J and clone size come from that table. The sample gives 200,000 to 250,000 clones, about 83% of which show up once; around 1.3% is in the top ten. The sequenced material came from peripheral blood. This clonotype originated in a woman aged 30 to 39 with COVID-19, enrolled during active disease.

The CDR3 nucleotides read TGTGCCAGCAGCCAAGACGGGAGGAGCGACGAGCAGTACTTC. It codes for CASSQDGRSDEQYF. J is TRBJ2-7 and V is TRBV3-1 (or the pseudogene TRBV3-2); the match to TRBD2 covers 7 bases. This CDR3 has 14 amino acids. CDR1 is LGHDT and CDR2 is YNNKEL in the germline V gene (reference sequence). The trim removed 0 bases at V and 5 bases at J, leaving 4 bases unmatched.